This passage covers 21 T cell receptor beta chains from one sample sequenced in a study of prognosis after radiotherapy for stage I lung cancer. Two-round multiplex PCR amplified TCR beta CDR3 from genomic DNA. First-round PCR, the initial amplification, used primers specific to each TRBV and TRBJ gene. One entry per CDR3 protein results from TCRdb running MiXCR on the multiplex PCR reads. The sample holds some 15,000 distinct CDR3 sequences, about 57% seen once. The sample consisted of PBMCs, taken before or after stereotactic body radiation therapy (not recorded which). All receptors come from a donor over 45 with non-small cell lung cancer.

The V call is TRBV5-4, the J call TRBJ2-7; D remains ambiguous. The CDR3 sequence is 14 residues long. V lost 0 bases to trimming and J lost 3 bases, with 10 bases between them. The germline V gene encodes CDR1 SGHNT and CDR2 YYREEE (reference sequence). Here the CDR3 reads CASSLARKVYEQYF. The DNA of the CDR3 is TGTGCCAGCAGCTTGGCCAGGAAAGTCTACGAGCAGTACTTC.

The table lists this clonotype with many counts. The chain combines TRBV7-8 with TRBJ2-1; D is undetermined. V shed 2 bases and J shed 8 bases, with 10 bases lying between them. CDR1 and CDR2 (germline): SGHVS, FQNEAQ. CDR3 length: 13 amino acids. The CDR3, as DNA: TGTGCCAGCAGCTTACCCCGAGAGGATGAGCAGTTCTTC. Translating gives CASSLPREDEQFF.

With regard to this clonotype: At one end, the junction sequence differs from germline, possibly due to a read error. This chain connects TRBV28 to TRBJ2-7; 8 bases fit TRBD2. The CDR3 has 13 residues. Germline-derived CDR1 and CDR2 are MDHEN and SYDVKM. CDR3 in DNA: TGTTCCGGGGGGGGCGCGGGAACCTACGATCAGTACTTC. It codes for CSGGGAGTYDQYF.

The chain couples TRBV20-1 to TRBJ1-6; the D is unclear. The CDR3 totals 15 residues. The germline CDR1 and CDR2 sequences are DFQATT and SNEGSKA (reference sequence). V gave up 3 bases and J gave up 5 bases, with 14 bases separating them. The CDR3 bases are TGCAGTGCTAGTACGTGGGGTAGGGATAATTCACCCCTCCACTTT. Encoded protein: CSASTWGRDNSPLHF.

This clonotype came up once. The J gene is TRBJ2-5, the V gene TRBV7-2; 7 bases line up with TRBD2. CDR3 length: 15 amino acids. Unmatched junction bases numbered 8, after V lost 2 bases and J lost 5 bases. Germline CDR1 reads SGHTA; CDR2 reads FQGNSA. The CDR3 coding sequence is TGTGCCAGCAGCTTATCAGCGGGAATGCTGGAGACCCAGTACTTC. Its translation is CASSLSAGMLETQYF.

By sample share, this clonotype is medium-sized. The CDR3 spells CASSQEREGPYEQYF. Here the CDR3 DNA reads TGCGCCAGCAGCCAAGAAAGGGAAGGGCCCTACGAGCAGTACTTC. V gene TRBV4-1 combines with J gene TRBJ2-7; D gene ambiguous. V lost 0 bases to trimming and J lost 2 bases, with 11 bases between them. The CDR3 loop spans 15 amino acids. The germline CDR1 and CDR2 sequences are MGHRA and YSYEKL.

V gene TRBV24-1 combines with J gene TRBJ2-7; 8 bases line up with TRBD1. Germline CDR1 KGHDR, CDR2 SFDVKD. J gave up 9 bases and V 4 bases, and 10 bases lay outside the gene matches. The CDR3 has 14 residues. The DNA for the CDR3 is TGTGCCACCAGTGAGACCGGACAGGGACATCGGCAGTACTTC. Protein: CATSETGQGHRQYF.

This clonotype is medium-sized in the sample. The rearrangement joins TRBV12-3 or TRBV12-4 to TRBJ2-7; 8 bases fit TRBD2. The J segment lost 4 bases and the V segment lost 6 bases, leaving 14 bases of the junction unmatched. The CDR3 totals 16 residues. This CDR3 reads CASSPSAGGPSYEQYF. In nucleotides, the CDR3 is TGTGCCAGCAGCCCATCGGCGGGAGGTCCGTCGTACGAGCAGTACTTC.

The chain links TRBV6-1 to TRBJ1-2; 7 positions agree with TRBD1. V lost 4 bases to trimming and J lost 3 bases; unmatched junction nucleotides: 5. CDR1 is MNHNS, CDR2 SASEGT, per germline. There are 14 residues in the CDR3. The CDR3 region is CASSGQGLYYGYTF. CDR3 DNA sequence: TGTGCCAGCAGTGGACAGGGTCTATACTATGGCTACACCTTC.

The chain has TRBV11-3 and TRBJ2-1; a possible D gene is TRBD1 (6 bases). The CDR3 sequence is 15 residues long. The V end lost 3 bases, the J end lost 0 bases, and 9 bases lay between the germline ends. Germline CDR1 is SGHNT and CDR2 is YENEEA. DNA for the CDR3: TGTGCCAGCAGCTTTGGGGGCTTCTCCTACAATGAGCAGTTCTTC. It translates to CASSFGGFSYNEQFF.

Concerning this clonotype itself: Being one base from a much bigger clone, this may be a read error. The chain links TRBV24-1 to TRBJ1-1; tentative D call: TRBD1 (5 bases). Germline CDR1 reads KGHDR; CDR2 reads SFDVKD. The CDR3 totals 13 residues. The V and J ends lost 8 bases and 4 bases respectively, with 13 bases between them. The CDR3 region is CATIGARGTEAFF. The CDR3 bases are TGTGCCACCATCGGGGCGCGGGGCACTGAAGCTTTCTTT.

Concerning this clonotype itself: Only one base separates this from a far larger clonotype, so it likely reflects a read error. V is TRBV6-2 or TRBV6-3 and J is TRBJ2-3, with 8 bases lining up with TRBD2. The CDR3 contains 16 residues. In germline, CDR1 is MNHEY, CDR2 SVGEGT. The CDR3, as DNA: TGTGCCATCAGTTCTTCGGACGGGAGGGGGACAGATACGCAGTATTTT. Translated, it gives CAISSSDGRGTDTQYF.

This clonotype was detected ten times or more. CDR3 amino acids: CASSLSALREQFF. DNA for the CDR3: TGTGCCAGCAGCTTAAGTGCGCTCCGGGAGCAGTTCTTC. The chain couples TRBV7-2 to TRBJ2-1; D is unresolved. Germline V CDR1 and CDR2: SGHTA, FQGNSA. CDR3 length equals 13 residues. The ends were cut back, 2 bases at V and 10 bases at J, with 12 bases in the middle.

As for this clonotype: A read error may produce the germline difference seen at one junction end. This rearrangement joins TRBV19 to TRBJ2-7, with 7 bases fitting TRBD1. This CDR3 comprises 14 residues. Looked up from germline, CDR1 is LNHDA and CDR2 is SQIVND (reference sequence). Here the CDR3 DNA reads TGTACCAGTAGTAAGGGGACAGCGATTTACGAGCGGTACTTC. This gives the protein CTSSKGTAIYERYF. The full variable domain, its missing parts supplied by reference TRBV19 and TRBJ2-7, is DGGITQSPKYLFRKEGQNVTLSCEQNLNHDAMYWYRQDPGQGLRLIYYSQIVNDFQKGDIAEGYSVSREKKESFPLTVTSAQKNPTAFYLCTSSKGTAIYERYFGPGTRLTVT.

Many counts were recorded for this clonotype. V gene TRBV6-1 combines with J gene TRBJ2-6; D is perhaps TRBD1 (5 bases). Germline lookup yields CDR1 MNHNS and CDR2 SASEGT. The length of the CDR3 is 14 residues. The ends were cut back, 6 bases at V and 0 bases at J, with 6 bases in the middle. In DNA, the CDR3 is TGTGCCAGCAGCCAGGGCTCTGGGGCCAACGTCCTGACTTTC. Residues: CASSQGSGANVLTF.

As to this clonotype: A far larger clone is a single base away, which makes a read error likely. The chain links TRBV7-9 to TRBJ2-1; 10 bases map to TRBD2. Germline-derived CDR1 and CDR2 are SEHNR and FQNEAQ (reference sequence). The CDR3 is 15 residues long. The CDR3 sequence is CASSPQLAGDNDQFF. The DNA of the CDR3 is TGTGCCAGCAGCCCTCAGCTAGCGGGAGACAATGATCAGTTCTTC.

The gene calls are TRBV28 and TRBJ1-5; a weak D match, TRBD1 (6 bases). Germline values: CDR1 MDHEN, CDR2 SYDVKM. Trimming took off 6 bases at V and 3 bases at J, with 12 bases between the two ends. The CDR3 contains 14 residues. Here the CDR3 DNA reads TGTGCCAGCAGAATTAGGACAGTCAATCAGCCCCAGCATTTT. This gives the protein CASRIRTVNQPQHF.

Ten or more counts support this clonotype. The rearrangement links TRBV19 to TRBJ2-1, with 7 bases matching TRBD1. CDR3 length: 14 residues. From germline, CDR1 is LNHDA and CDR2 SQIVND (reference sequence). Trimming cost V 7 bases and J 5 bases; bases outside gene matches: 8. CDR3 sequence: CASTRQGRDNEQFF. CDR3 nucleotide sequence: TGTGCCAGTACACGACAGGGACGGGACAATGAGCAGTTCTTC.

The V gene is TRBV28, the J gene TRBJ2-7; D is unclear. Germline CDR1 MDHEN, CDR2 SYDVKM. This CDR3 contains 11 residues. The chain's CDR3 is CSARASYEQYF. The CDR3, as DNA: TGTTCCGCAAGAGCTTCCTACGAGCAGTACTTC.

This clonotype is medium-sized (0.01 to 0.1%) by share. CDR3 sequence (DNA): TGTGCCAGCAGTGACGACAGCTCCTACAATGAGCAGTTCTTC. This sequence encodes CASSDDSSYNEQFF. The chain links TRBV6-4 to TRBJ2-1; D may be TRBD1 (5 bases). The germline V and J ends were trimmed by 2 bases and 0 bases, with 5 bases remaining between them. Germline-derived CDR1 and CDR2 are MRHNA and SNTAGT. The CDR3 sequence is 14 residues long.

This clonotype occurred many times. The gene calls are TRBV19 and TRBJ2-3; 10 nucleotides match TRBD2. The ends lost 1 base at V and 2 bases at J; junction bases unmatched: 9. This CDR3 region has 18 residues. Germline V lookup: CDR1 LNHDA, CDR2 SQIVND (reference sequence). The CDR3 bases are TGTGCCAGTAGTATAGGGACTAGCGGTGTGTTAATCACAGATACGCAGTATTTT. This codes for CASSIGTSGVLITDTQYF.